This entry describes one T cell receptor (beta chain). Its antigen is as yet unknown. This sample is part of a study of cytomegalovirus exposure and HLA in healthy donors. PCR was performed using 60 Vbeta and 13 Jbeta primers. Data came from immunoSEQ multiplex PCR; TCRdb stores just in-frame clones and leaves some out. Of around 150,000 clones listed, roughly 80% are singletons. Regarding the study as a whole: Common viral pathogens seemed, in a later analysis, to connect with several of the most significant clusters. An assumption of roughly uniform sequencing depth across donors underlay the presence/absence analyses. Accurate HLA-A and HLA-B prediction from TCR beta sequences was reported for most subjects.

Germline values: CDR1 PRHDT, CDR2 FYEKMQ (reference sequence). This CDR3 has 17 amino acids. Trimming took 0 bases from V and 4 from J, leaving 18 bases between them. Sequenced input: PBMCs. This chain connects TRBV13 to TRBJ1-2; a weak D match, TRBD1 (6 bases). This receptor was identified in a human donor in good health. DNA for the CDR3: TGTGCCAGCAGCTTAGGGGGTCAGGGGCCCCAACCCTATGGCTACACCTTC. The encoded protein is CASSLGGQGPQPYGYTF.